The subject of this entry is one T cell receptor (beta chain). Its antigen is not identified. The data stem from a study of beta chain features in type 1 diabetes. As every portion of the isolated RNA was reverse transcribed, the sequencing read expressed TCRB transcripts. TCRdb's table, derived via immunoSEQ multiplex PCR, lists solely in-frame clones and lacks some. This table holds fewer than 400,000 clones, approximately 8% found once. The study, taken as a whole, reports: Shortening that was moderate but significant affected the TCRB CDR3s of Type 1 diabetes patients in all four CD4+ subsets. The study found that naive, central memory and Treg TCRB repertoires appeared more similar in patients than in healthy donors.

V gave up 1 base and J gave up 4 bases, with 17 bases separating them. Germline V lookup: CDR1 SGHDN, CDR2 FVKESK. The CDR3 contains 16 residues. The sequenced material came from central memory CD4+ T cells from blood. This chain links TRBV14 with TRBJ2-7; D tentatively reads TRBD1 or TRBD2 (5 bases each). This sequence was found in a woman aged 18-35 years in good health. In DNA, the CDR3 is TGTGCCAGCAGCCAAGGAGGTCAGCCGGGGCTTTACGAGCAGTACTTC. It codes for CASSQGGQPGLYEQYF.